This TCR beta chain emerged from a study of T cells after posttransplantation cyclophosphamide. The study, taken as a whole, reports: Recipient CMV seropositivity and CMV reactivation strongly tracked TRB clonality. Later post-transplant blood repertoires were often dominated by donor CD8+ memory clones. TRB overlap between skin or GI tissue T cells and blood was limited.

About this clone: The antigen remains undetermined.

V dropped 3 bases and J dropped 11 bases, with 13 bases sitting between them. Looked up from germline, CDR1 is SQVTM and CDR2 is ANQGSEA. The CDR3 spans 11 residues. Sequencing used immunoSEQ multiplex PCR; TCRdb keeps in-frame clones, though not all of them. The sample includes around 17,000 clones, around 85% of them seen just once. Sampled 1 year posttransplant, controls received myeloablative marrow transplants, methotrexate and a calcineurin inhibitor. This sample comprised PBMCs, obtained after allogeneic stem cell transplant with calcineurin inhibitor and methotrexate. V usage is TRBV29-1 and J usage is TRBJ1-1, with D maybe TRBD1 (6 bases). This receptor was obtained from a female patient between 18 and 35 years old who received an allogeneic stem cell transplant from an unrelated donor, was CMV-positive, and had acute and chronic GVHD. Among the T cells, some may be from the graft donor. CDR3 in DNA: TGCAGCGTTGAGGTCGGCCAGGGGGCTTTCTTT. Translation: CSVEVGQGAFF. The full variable domain, in which reference TRBV29-1 and TRBJ1-1 provide the parts outside the CDR3, is SAVISQKPSRDICQRGTSLTIQCQVDSQVTMMFWYRQQPGQSLTLIATANQGSEATYESGFVIDKFPISRPNLTFSTLTVSNMSPEDSSIYLCSVEVGQGAFFGQGTRLTVV.